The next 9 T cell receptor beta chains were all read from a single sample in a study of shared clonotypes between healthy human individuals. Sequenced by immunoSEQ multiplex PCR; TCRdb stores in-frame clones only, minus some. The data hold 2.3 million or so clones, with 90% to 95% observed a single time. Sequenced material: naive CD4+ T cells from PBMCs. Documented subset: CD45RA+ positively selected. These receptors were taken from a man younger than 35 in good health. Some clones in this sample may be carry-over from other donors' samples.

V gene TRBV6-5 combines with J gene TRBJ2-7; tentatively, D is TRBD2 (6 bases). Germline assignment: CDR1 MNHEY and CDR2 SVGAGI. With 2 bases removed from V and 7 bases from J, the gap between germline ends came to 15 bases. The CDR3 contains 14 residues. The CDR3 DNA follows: TGTGCCAGCAGTTACGGGCAGGCCCGGGGGGAGCAGTACTTC. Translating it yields CASSYGQARGEQYF.

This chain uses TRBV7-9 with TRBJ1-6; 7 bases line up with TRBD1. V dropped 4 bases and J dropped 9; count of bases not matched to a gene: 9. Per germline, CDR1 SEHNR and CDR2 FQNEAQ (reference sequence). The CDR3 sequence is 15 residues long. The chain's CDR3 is CASSSRAGGFSPLHF. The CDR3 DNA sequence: TGTGCCAGCAGCTCGCGGGCAGGGGGTTTTTCACCCCTCCACTTT.

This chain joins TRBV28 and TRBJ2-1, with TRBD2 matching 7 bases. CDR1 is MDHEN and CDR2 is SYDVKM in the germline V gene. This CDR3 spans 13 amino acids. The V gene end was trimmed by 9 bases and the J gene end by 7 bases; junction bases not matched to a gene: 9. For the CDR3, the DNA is TGTGCCAGTAGCGGGCCCCGAAGGAATGAGCAGTTCTTC. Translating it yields CASSGPRRNEQFF. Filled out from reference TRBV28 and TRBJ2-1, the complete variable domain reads DVKVTQSSRYLVKRTGEKVFLECVQDMDHENMFWYRQDPGLGLRLIYFSYDVKMKEKGDIPEGYSVSREKKERFSLILESASTNQTSMYLCASSGPRRNEQFFGPGTRLTVL.

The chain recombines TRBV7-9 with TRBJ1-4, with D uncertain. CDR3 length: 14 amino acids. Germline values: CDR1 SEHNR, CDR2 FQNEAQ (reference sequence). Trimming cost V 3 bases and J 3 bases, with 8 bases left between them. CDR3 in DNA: TGTGCCAGCAGCTTCTCGACCCCTAATGAAAAACTGTTTTTT. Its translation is CASSFSTPNEKLFF.

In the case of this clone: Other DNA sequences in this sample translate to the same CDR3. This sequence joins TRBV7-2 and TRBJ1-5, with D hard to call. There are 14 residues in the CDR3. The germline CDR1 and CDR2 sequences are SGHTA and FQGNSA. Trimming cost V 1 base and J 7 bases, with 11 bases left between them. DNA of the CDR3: TGTGCCAGCAGCTTAGACCCGGCGGGACAGCCCCAGCATTTT. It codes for CASSLDPAGQPQHF.

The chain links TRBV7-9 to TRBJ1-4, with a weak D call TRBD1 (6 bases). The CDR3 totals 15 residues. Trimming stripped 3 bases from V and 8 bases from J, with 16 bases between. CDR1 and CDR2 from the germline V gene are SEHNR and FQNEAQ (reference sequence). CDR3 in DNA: TGTGCCAGCAGCTTCCAAGGGCAGGGGATCGAAAAACTGTTTTTT. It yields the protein CASSFQGQGIEKLFF.

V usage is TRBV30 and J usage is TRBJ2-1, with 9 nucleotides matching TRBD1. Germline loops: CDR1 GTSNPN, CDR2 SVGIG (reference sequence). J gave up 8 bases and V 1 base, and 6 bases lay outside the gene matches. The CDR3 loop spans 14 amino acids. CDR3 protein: CAWSEGTGWYEQFF. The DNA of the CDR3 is TGTGCCTGGAGTGAGGGGACAGGGTGGTATGAGCAGTTCTTC.

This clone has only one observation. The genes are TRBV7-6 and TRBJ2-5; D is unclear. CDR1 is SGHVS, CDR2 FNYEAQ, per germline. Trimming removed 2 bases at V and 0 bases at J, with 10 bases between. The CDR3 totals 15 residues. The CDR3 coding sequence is TGTGCCAGCAGCTTATTCAATGGTTACCAAGAGACCCAGTACTTC. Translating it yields CASSLFNGYQETQYF.

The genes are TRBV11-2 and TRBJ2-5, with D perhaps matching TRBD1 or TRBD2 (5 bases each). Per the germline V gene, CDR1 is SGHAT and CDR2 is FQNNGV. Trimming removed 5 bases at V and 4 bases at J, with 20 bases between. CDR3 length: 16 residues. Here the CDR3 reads CASSPERGALGETQYF. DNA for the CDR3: TGTGCCAGCAGCCCAGAGAGGGGCGCTTTGGGAGAGACCCAGTACTTC.